Included here is one TCR beta chain sequence, with context. This clone came up a few times. There is no known antigen for this receptor. Base-call qualities are not available, and no considerably larger clone is one nucleotide away. This sample stems from a study of beta chain features in type 1 diabetes (dated by TCRdb to 2017 to 2018). Concerning the study at large: Patients and healthy donors did not differ in mean age, gender distribution, total cell number or subset yield. A total of roughly 100 million sorted cells were examined across all samples, and the number of cells per subset was strongly correlated with RNA yield. In the study, TCRB repertoires of sorted circulating CD4+ T cell subsets from recently diagnosed type 1 diabetes patients were compared with those of matched healthy donors. Whereas all 30 or so donors provided naive and central memory subsets, regulatory and stem cell-like memory subsets were isolated from just 8 patients and roughly 8 healthy donors. Beyond this particular receptor, the publication reports: Shorter templates might have been favored by PCR, but patient and control samples were amplified and corrected together, so both groups would have been affected equally by any skew. Naive, central memory and regulatory TCRB repertoires appeared to be more similar among patients than among healthy donors. Because cDNA rather than genomic DNA was sequenced, highly expressing activated cells could have been over-represented, although no difference in activation and CD3 levels was found between groups. In all four CD4+ subsets, TCRB CDR3 length was moderately but significantly shorter in type 1 diabetes patients. Only small numbers of individuals were included in the HLA sub-analyses, which left unresolved whether HLA type had any influence on TCRB rearrangement. At VDJ recombination sites, patients with type 1 diabetes made fewer insertions and deleted more nucleotides, a pattern implying thymic rearrangement abnormalities.

The entire isolated RNA was reverse transcribed using the High Capacity cDNA Reverse Transcription Kit, and thus expressed TCRB transcripts were sequenced. Deep immunoSEQ sequencing was performed on naive, central memory and regulatory T cell samples, with an average of roughly 3.5 million total reads per sample. Sorted cells were lysed in RLT buffer, and RNA was extracted using DNase-treated RNeasy Micro or Mini kits according to cell number. To prevent cross-contamination, each cell subset was processed individually, whereas patient and healthy donor samples were processed jointly. Using the immunoSEQ multiplex PCR, TCRB sequences were amplified from cDNA into 87-bp fragments spanning the CDR3 region. Amplicons were sequenced on the Illumina HiSeq platform. The study's own analysis went as follows. Synthetic template baselines were used to correct PCR bias computationally, reads within Hamming distance 2 were collapsed together, and singletons that could not be merged were discarded. Reads were aligned against IMGT to assign V, D and J genes, CDR3 length and insertions or deletions at six rearrangement sites. Within each subset, clonotype counts were normalized to sorted cell number, and only after that were true diversity and Gini coefficients computed with the tcR R package. The overlap coefficient, calculated on TCRB nucleotide sequences, was used to quantify repertoire sharing. TCRdb took this table from immuneACCESS and kept in-frame rearrangements with V and J called. Such tables lack part of the clones; where checked against another copy, unresolved V genes explain under half of the gap, and the rest is unexplained. V and J calls and clone size are those listed in that table; D and trimming were worked out from the DNA. This sample gives about 170,000 clones in total; approximately 8% of them show up just once. Around 0.94% of the sample is in the top ten clones.

In the germline V gene, CDR1 corresponds to LGHNA and CDR2 to YSLEER. The CDR3 runs 17 amino acids, cysteine and phenylalanine included. Of all the DNA, just the CDR3 is kept, 51 bases in frame from base 1. Germline trimming: 1 base from V, 5 bases from J; junction bases outside gene matches: 12. A single peripheral blood draw of approximately 120 mL on average was collected from each donor into heparinised tubes. Using a panel that included CD45RO, CCR7, CD25, CD127, CD95 and CD27, naive, central memory, regulatory and stem cell-like memory CD4+ T cells were sorted on a BD FACSAria II. A purity above 98% was achieved for all sorted populations. PBMCs were isolated right away by Lymphoprep density gradient centrifugation and were stained directly, without culture. To minimize batch effects, samples were stained and sorted in pairs, one healthy donor with one patient per experiment.

Source material: central memory CD4+ T cells from blood. The rearranged chain carries TRBV4-3 and TRBJ2-7; 9 of the junction bases match TRBD1. The source of this sequence is a woman in her 40s with type 1 diabetes. The DNA sequence reads TGCGCCAGCAGCCAAGGAGCAACCGGGACAGGGAAGAACGAGCAGTACTTC. Its translation is CASSQGATGTGKNEQYF.